What follows are 11 T cell receptor beta chains derived from one specimen sequenced in a study of shared clonotypes between healthy human individuals. Generated by immunoSEQ multiplex PCR, the TCRdb table keeps only in-frame clones and is missing some. The table records approximately 740,000 clones, roughly 70% of them present only once. The material sequenced was memory CD4+ T cells sorted from blood. Subset noted: CD45RA-negative fraction. The receptors originated from a woman in her 30s in good health.

The chain combines TRBV18 with TRBJ1-2, with D perhaps matching TRBD1 (6 bases). V lost 4 bases and J 0 bases, leaving 12 bases between the germline ends. CDR1 and CDR2 from the germline V gene are KGHSH and LQKENI. This CDR3 is built from 15 residues. The CDR3, as DNA: TGTGCCAGCTCACAGGCCACAGGGCCTAACTATGGCTACACCTTC. Its translation is CASSQATGPNYGYTF.

This chain uses TRBV2 with TRBJ1-5; D is uncertain. V was trimmed by 5 bases and J by 0 bases, leaving 11 bases between them. CDR1 SNHLY and CDR2 FYNNEI come from the germline V gene. The CDR3 is 15 amino acids. CDR3 coding DNA: TGTGCCAGCAGTTCGACCGGGATTAGCAATCAGCCCCAGCATTTT. Translated, it gives CASSSTGISNQPQHF.

A few counts support this clone. The V and J genes are TRBV2 and TRBJ2-7; a possible D gene is TRBD2 (7 bases). The V end was cut by 0 bases, the J end by 9 bases, with 15 bases between. This CDR3 spans 14 amino acids. Germline values: CDR1 SNHLY, CDR2 FYNNEI. DNA of the CDR3: TGTGCCAGCAGTGAAGCTTCCCGGGGGGCCGGGCAGTACTTC. It is translated as CASSEASRGAGQYF. The full variable domain, in which reference TRBV2 and TRBJ2-7 provide the parts outside the CDR3, is EPEVTQTPSHQVTQMGQEVILRCVPISNHLYFYWYRQILGQKVEFLVSFYNNEISEKSEIFDDQFSVERPDGSNFTLKIRSTKLEDSAMYFCASSEASRGAGQYFGPGTRLTVT.

The chain joins TRBV5-5 to TRBJ2-7; unclear D gene. Germline V gene sequence: CDR1 SGHKS, CDR2 YYEKEE (reference sequence). V was trimmed by 2 bases and J by 3 bases, leaving 12 bases between them. The length of the CDR3 is 14 residues. CDR3 loop: CASSLLRSNYEQYF. The CDR3 DNA reads TGTGCCAGCAGCTTATTGCGATCCAACTACGAGCAGTACTTC.

The J gene is TRBJ2-7, the V gene TRBV27; 7 nucleotides agree with TRBD1. Per the germline V gene, CDR1 is MNHEY and CDR2 is SMNVEV (reference sequence). J was trimmed by 2 bases and V by 6 bases; bases with no gene match: 13. The CDR3 spans 16 residues. CDR3 protein: CASRKGAESLPYEQYF. The CDR3 DNA reads TGTGCCAGCAGGAAGGGGGCGGAGAGCCTCCCCTACGAGCAGTACTTC.

This chain uses TRBV7-9 with TRBJ2-5; tentatively, D is TRBD2 (6 bases). This CDR3 spans 16 amino acids. V lost 2 bases and J lost 5, with 18 bases in between. CDR1 and CDR2 (germline): SEHNR, FQNEAQ (reference sequence). Here the CDR3 DNA reads TGTGCCAGCAGCTTATTGCTGTGGGGGGAGTCTGAGACCCAGTACTTC. Its protein product is CASSLLLWGESETQYF.

This clone was seen only a few times. The same CDR3 can be traced to other DNA sequences in this sample. This rearrangement joins TRBV5-1 to TRBJ2-1; 7 bases are a match to TRBD2. CDR3 length equals 15 residues. V was clipped by 4 bases and J by 1 base; unmatched bases: 5. Germline V CDR1 and CDR2: SGHRS, YFSETQ. The CDR3 nucleotides are TGCGCCAGCAGCCCTTCTAGCGGTTCCTACAATGAGCAGTTCTTC. It specifies CASSPSSGSYNEQFF.

The chain is built from TRBV23-1 and TRBJ2-7, with TRBD2 identical over 8 bases. TRBV23-1 is an open reading frame whose function is uncertain. Trimming took 2 bases from V and 7 from J; bases not matched to a gene: 25. There are 20 residues in the CDR3. In nucleotides, the CDR3 is TGCGCCAGCAGTCAACGGGGAAACACCCCCGGTGAGCGGGGGAATCTGGAGCAGTACTTC. Its protein product is CASSQRGNTPGERGNLEQYF.

The rearrangement uses TRBV7-9 and TRBJ2-1, with D possibly being TRBD1 (6 bases). The CDR3 consists of 15 residues. From germline, CDR1 is SEHNR and CDR2 FQNEAQ (reference sequence). V was trimmed by 1 base and J by 9 bases, leaving 16 bases between them. CDR3 in DNA: TGTGCCAGCAGCTTAGGCAGGGGCCTGTATGGTGAGCAGTTCTTC. It encodes CASSLGRGLYGEQFF.

This clone was recorded once. The chain is built from TRBV7-6 and TRBJ2-7, with 8 bases identical to TRBD2. CDR1 and CDR2 from the germline V gene are SGHVS and FNYEAQ. The V segment lost 0 bases and the J segment 4 bases; nucleotides outside the gene matches: 20. The CDR3 contains 20 residues. For the CDR3, the DNA is TGTGCCAGCAGCTTAGCTCCAACCGGGAGGGAGGATTATAGATCATACGAGCAGTACTTC. Translation: CASSLAPTGREDYRSYEQYF. The full variable domain, its missing parts supplied by reference TRBV7-6 and TRBJ2-7, is GAGVSQSPRYKVTKRGQDVALRCDPISGHVSLYWYRQALGQGPEFLTYFNYEAQQDKSGLPNDRFSAERPEGSISTLTIQRTEQRDSAMYRCASSLAPTGREDYRSYEQYFGPGTRLTVT.

This chain connects TRBV19 to TRBJ2-1; 8 bases match TRBD2. From germline, CDR1 is LNHDA and CDR2 SQIVND (reference sequence). The CDR3 consists of 14 residues. The junction had 11 bases not matched to a gene; V was cut back by 7 bases and J by 9 bases. CDR3 region: CASTSGYAAGEQFF. CDR3 nucleotides: TGTGCCAGTACTAGCGGGTACGCCGCTGGTGAGCAGTTCTTC.